This T cell receptor (beta chain) derives from a study of immune evolution from preneoplasia to lung adenocarcinoma. About the research overall: HLA loss of heterozygosity: about 7% AIS, about 15% MIA, about 32% ADC, none AAH.

Study results and caveats: Later-stage lesions appeared to have more T cells, more diversity, less clonality.

Two lung cancer pathologists independently confirmed each histologic diagnosis. In the case of this clone: Its antigen is unknown.

TCRdb's table, derived via immunoSEQ multiplex PCR, lists solely in-frame clones and lacks some. Of 10,000 or so clones listed, about three quarters are singletons. Germline V gene lookup returns CDR1 SGHAT and CDR2 FQNNGV. Losses at the gene ends were 5 bases for V and 6 bases for J; bases not matched to a gene: 8. This CDR3 has 14 residues. J is TRBJ1-1 and V is TRBV11-2, with 8 bases fitting TRBD1. The clonotype was recovered from a person between 55 and 80 years old with lung adenocarcinoma. Sequencing input: FFPE lung adenocarcinoma in situ tissue. The DNA of the CDR3 is TGTGCCAGCAGCCCCCAACCGACAGGGGCTGAAGCTTTCTTT. Amino acid sequence: CASSPQPTGAEAFF.